This TCR beta chain was identified in a study of blood T cell repertoires in COVID-19. Across the whole study: The United States, Italy and Spain were the sources of the acute and convalescent COVID-19 samples. PBMCs, B-cell-depleted T cells, or T cells provided the cDNA or gDNA that made up the material.

Original processing notes: Reference gene primer amplification gave estimated nucleated cell counts. The repertoire was sequenced with immunoSEQ multiplex PCR; TCRdb's copy has only in-frame clones and lacks some. The V and J calls and clone size were taken over from that table, and D and trimming were inferred from the DNA. The sample has 150,000 to 200,000 clones, roughly 80% seen once. Germline CDR1 and CDR2: MNHNY and SVGAGI (reference sequence). This CDR3 comprises 14 residues. The V segment lost 10 bases and the J segment 5 bases; nucleotides outside the gene matches: 11. Seattle's enrolled individuals joined amid active infection and were then monitored longitudinally.

This receptor was obtained from a woman aged 80 or over with COVID-19, enrolled during active disease. The genes are TRBV6-6 and TRBJ2-3, with TRBD1 matching 8 bases. Sequences were obtained from peripheral blood. CDR3 protein: CATGGQGAGDTQYF. CDR3 sequence (DNA): TGTGCCACCGGAGGCCAGGGGGCGGGAGATACGCAGTATTTT.